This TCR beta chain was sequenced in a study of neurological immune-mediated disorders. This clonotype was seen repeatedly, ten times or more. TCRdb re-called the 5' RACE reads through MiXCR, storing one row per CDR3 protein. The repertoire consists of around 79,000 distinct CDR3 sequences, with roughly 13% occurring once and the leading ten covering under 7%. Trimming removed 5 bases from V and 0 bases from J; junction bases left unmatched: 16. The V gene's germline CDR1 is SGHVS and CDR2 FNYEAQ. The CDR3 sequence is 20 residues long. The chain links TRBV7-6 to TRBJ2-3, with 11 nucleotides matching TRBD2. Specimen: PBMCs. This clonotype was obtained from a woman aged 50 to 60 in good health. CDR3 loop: CASSPTVAGGNIFSTDTQYF. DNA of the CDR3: TGTGCCAGCAGCCCTACGGTAGCGGGGGGGAACATATTTAGCACAGATACGCAGTATTTT. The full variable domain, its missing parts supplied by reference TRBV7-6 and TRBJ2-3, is GAGVSQSPRYKVTKRGQDVALRCDPISGHVSLYWYRQALGQGPEFLTYFNYEAQQDKSGLPNDRFSAERPEGSISTLTIQRTEQRDSAMYRCASSPTVAGGNIFSTDTQYFGPGTRLTVL.